These 9 T cell receptor beta chains came from one sample sequenced in a study of beta chain features in type 1 diabetes. The entirety of the isolated RNA underwent reverse transcription, so expressed TCRB transcripts were sequenced. Clones were read by immunoSEQ multiplex PCR, and TCRdb kept only the in-frame ones, dropping some. The sample lists some 410,000 clones, over 10% seen once, with around 0.05% in the top ten. The sample taken for sequencing was naive CD4+ T cells from blood. Receptor source: a woman aged 18-29 years in good health.

On this clone itself: This CDR3 is also generated by other DNA sequences in the sample. This chain joins TRBV5-1 and TRBJ2-3; D is ambiguous. Trimming removed 0 bases at V and 5 bases at J, with 4 bases between. CDR3 length equals 12 residues. Germline assignment: CDR1 SGHRS and CDR2 YFSETQ. CDR3 protein: CASSLERDTQYF. For the CDR3, the DNA is TGCGCCAGCAGCTTGGAACGAGATACGCAGTATTTT.

This sequence joins TRBV29-1 and TRBJ2-7; D could derive from TRBD1 or TRBD2 (5 bases each). Germline CDR1 and CDR2: SQVTM and ANQGSEA. V lost 8 bases and J 5 bases, leaving 19 bases between the germline ends. The CDR3 totals 13 residues. DNA of the CDR3: TGCAGCACGGCGTATTTGGGGGATGACGAGCAGTACTTC. This encodes CSTAYLGDDEQYF.

This clone came up a few times. The chain recombines TRBV7-9 with TRBJ2-5, with D tentatively TRBD1 (6 bases). This CDR3 has 14 residues. Trimming left V 5 bases short and J 5 bases short, with 15 bases between. Germline V gives CDR1 SEHNR, CDR2 FQNEAQ (reference sequence). The CDR3, as DNA: TGTGCCAGCAGCATACAGGGTCGGACGGAGACCCAGTACTTC. The encoded protein is CASSIQGRTETQYF. The variable domain in full, completed from reference TRBV7-9 and TRBJ2-5, reads DTGVSQNPRHKITKRGQNVTFRCDPISEHNRLYWYRQTLGQGPEFLTYFQNEAQLEKSRLLSDRFSAERPKGSFSTLEIQRTEQGDSAMYLCASSIQGRTETQYFGPGTRLLVL.

As regards this clone: Within the sample, other DNA sequences also encode this same CDR3. The V and J genes are TRBV9 and TRBJ2-5, with 10 positions matching TRBD1. The CDR3 has 18 residues. The junction had 16 bases not matched to a gene; V was cut back by 4 bases and J by 4 bases. The germline V gene has CDR1 SGDLS and CDR2 YYNGEE. CDR3 DNA sequence: TGTGCCAGCAGCCTTAGGACAGGGGGTTCCAGTCGGGGAGAGACCCAGTACTTC. Translating it yields CASSLRTGGSSRGETQYF. Full variable domain (outside the CDR3, taken from reference TRBV9 and TRBJ2-5): DSGVTQTPKHLITATGQRVTLRCSPRSGDLSVYWYQQSLDQGLQFLIQYYNGEERAKGNILERFSAQQFPDLHSELNLSSLELGDSALYFCASSLRTGGSSRGETQYFGPGTRLLVL.

In its sample, this clone was seen a few times. One end of the junction does not line up with germline, which may come from a read error. The rearrangement links TRBV29-1 to TRBJ2-3; possible D gene TRBD1, 6 bases. The CDR3 is made up of 14 amino acids. Germline-derived CDR1 and CDR2 are SQVTM and ANQGSEA. This CDR3 is CCVEGQSTTDTQYF. The CDR3 DNA sequence: TGCTGCGTTGAAGGACAGTCGACGACAGATACGCAGTATTTT.

This clone was picked up a small number of times. The chain links TRBV2 to TRBJ2-3; D perhaps matches TRBD2 (6 bases). The CDR3 length is 13 residues. V was shortened by 6 bases and J by 4 bases, with 11 bases between the two germline ends. Germline-derived CDR1 and CDR2 are SNHLY and FYNNEI. The CDR3 DNA follows: TGTGCCAGCAGGCGGGGCGGGTCAGATACGCAGTATTTT. The encoded protein is CASRRGGSDTQYF.

The V and J genes are TRBV7-2 and TRBJ1-6; perhaps TRBD1 as D (6 bases). From germline, CDR1 is SGHTA and CDR2 FQGNSA. The CDR3 sequence is 17 residues long. Trimming shortened V by 5 bases and J by 9 bases, and 23 bases separated the two germline ends. CDR3 DNA: TGTGCCAGCAGCCCATTAATGGGGGCAGGGGTTGGTTCACCCCTCCACTTT. This encodes CASSPLMGAGVGSPLHF.

Here the CDR3 reads CASSFRQGYETQYF. Written as DNA, the CDR3 is TGTGCCAGCAGCTTTCGACAGGGATACGAGACCCAGTACTTC. V usage is TRBV7-9 and J usage is TRBJ2-5; 7 nucleotides match TRBD1. V trimming: 3 bases; J trimming: 5 bases; junction bases outside the gene matches: 6. The germline CDR1 and CDR2 sequences are SEHNR and FQNEAQ (reference sequence). The CDR3 totals 14 residues.

This clone was seen only a few times. The gene calls are TRBV7-8 and TRBJ2-3; weak D call: TRBD2 (6 bases). V was pared by 5 bases and J by 1 base, with 13 bases between. The CDR3 totals 15 residues. CDR1 and CDR2 from the germline V gene are SGHVS and FQNEAQ. CDR3 in amino acids: CASSPRGSGTDTQYF. The CDR3 DNA sequence: TGTGCCAGCAGCCCACGGGGGAGCGGCACAGATACGCAGTATTTT.